This entry lists 8 T cell receptor beta chains sequenced from one sample in a study of blood T cell repertoires in COVID-19. Data came from immunoSEQ multiplex PCR; TCRdb stores just in-frame clones and leaves some out. The table lists roughly 54,000 clones, about 89% of them singletons, with approximately 7% in the top ten. The sample consisted of peripheral blood. The source of these receptors is a woman aged 55-75 years with active or convalescent COVID-19.

This rearrangement joins TRBV27 to TRBJ1-2; 7 nucleotides line up with TRBD1. The CDR3 runs 12 residues. Trimming removed 5 bases from V and 3 bases from J; junction bases left unmatched: 0. In germline, CDR1 is MNHEY, CDR2 SMNVEV (reference sequence). CDR3 sequence (DNA): TGTGCCAGCAGTACAGGGGACTATGGCTACACCTTC. Residues: CASSTGDYGYTF.

The gene calls are TRBV30 and TRBJ1-5; maybe TRBD1 (6 bases). This CDR3 has 16 residues. The germline V gene has CDR1 GTSNPN and CDR2 SVGIG (reference sequence). V lost 1 base, J lost 6 bases, and 19 bases lay in between. The CDR3, as DNA: TGTGCCTGGAGTGGAATACAGGGCTCAAAGGGTCAGCCCCAGCATTTT. This gives the protein CAWSGIQGSKGQPQHF.

This clone was recorded only once. The J gene is TRBJ2-1, the V gene TRBV5-4; 7 positions match TRBD1. In germline, CDR1 is SGHNT, CDR2 YYREEE (reference sequence). V lost 3 bases to trimming and J lost 3 bases; unmatched junction nucleotides: 3. CDR3 length: 14 amino acids. CDR3 sequence: CASSWGQSYNEQFF. CDR3 coding DNA: TGTGCCAGCAGCTGGGGACAGAGCTACAATGAGCAGTTCTTC.

The rearrangement uses TRBV5-1 and TRBJ1-3; perhaps TRBD1 as D (6 bases). This CDR3 region has 14 residues. Germline-derived CDR1 and CDR2 are SGHRS and YFSETQ. V dropped 4 bases and J dropped 2 bases, with 10 bases sitting between them. CDR3 sequence (DNA): TGCGCCAGCAGCCGAGGGGGGGCTGGAAACACCATATATTTT. Encoded protein: CASSRGGAGNTIYF.

This clone has a handful of counts. The rearrangement links TRBV28 to TRBJ1-5; D gene unclear. This CDR3 is built from 14 residues. Germline assignment: CDR1 MDHEN and CDR2 SYDVKM. V lost 3 bases and J lost 4, with 10 bases in between. CDR3 sequence reads: CASSFPNMNQPQHF. The CDR3 DNA is TGTGCCAGCAGTTTCCCAAACATGAATCAGCCCCAGCATTTT.

This rearrangement joins TRBV28 to TRBJ2-7; a weak D match, TRBD2 (7 bases). V lost 3 bases, J lost 6 bases, and 24 bases lay in between. CDR1 and CDR2 (germline): MDHEN, SYDVKM. The CDR3 consists of 17 residues. CDR3 sequence: CASSFFVGGLSRSEQYF. CDR3 nucleotides: TGTGCCAGCAGTTTTTTTGTGGGGGGGCTCTCTCGGTCCGAGCAGTACTTC. Based on the CDR3 plus reference TRBV28 and TRBJ2-7, the full variable domain is DVKVTQSSRYLVKRTGEKVFLECVQDMDHENMFWYRQDPGLGLRLIYFSYDVKMKEKGDIPEGYSVSREKKERFSLILESASTNQTSMYLCASSFFVGGLSRSEQYFGPGTRLTVT.

This clone was seen a single time. The V call is TRBV29-1, the J call TRBJ2-1, with TRBD1 matching over 9 bases. This CDR3 is 13 amino acids long. Germline CDR1 and CDR2: SQVTM and ANQGSEA. Losses at the gene ends were 4 bases for V and 8 bases for J; bases not matched to a gene: 6. CDR3 residues: CSVGGQGRDEQFF. The CDR3 region has the DNA TGCAGCGTTGGTGGACAGGGGCGCGATGAGCAGTTCTTC.

V usage is TRBV19 and J usage is TRBJ1-1, with a possible D match to TRBD1 (6 bases). This CDR3 comprises 13 residues. Germline V gives CDR1 LNHDA, CDR2 SQIVND (reference sequence). Trimming shortened V by 7 bases and J by 7 bases, and 16 bases separated the two germline ends. The CDR3 DNA reads TGTGCCAGTATGGGGGGGGACACTCATGAAGCTTTCTTT. Translating it yields CASMGGDTHEAFF.